Below are 25 T cell receptor beta chains sequenced from a single sample in a study of T cell clonality in common variable immunodeficiency. Produced via immunoSEQ multiplex PCR; TCRdb's table is partial and in-frame only. The table lists roughly 25,000 clones, with no singletons. No antigen has been assigned to these receptors. Points from the study as a whole: Reportedly, TCR beta sequences from common variable immunodeficiency showed fewer deletions and N-nucleotide insertions.

The sample was peripheral blood mononuclear cells. The source is a human donor with common variable immunodeficiency.

This clone was counted many times. The observed sequence ends 3 residues before the CDR3 terminus, with the missing tail filled in from the germline J gene. The chain joins TRBV20-1 to TRBJ2-5, with 12 bases identical to TRBD2. The ends lost 4 bases at V and 4 bases at J; junction bases unmatched: 4. The CDR3 runs to 14 residues. Looked up from germline, CDR1 is DFQATT and CDR2 is SNEGSKA (reference sequence). CDR3 residues: CSATSGGASETQYF. The DNA read from the CDR3 is TGCAGTGCTACTAGCGGGGGGGCCTCAGAGACC.

This clone occurred many times. The read ends 3 residues before the CDR3 terminus; that terminus is restored from the germline J gene. The rearrangement links TRBV28 to TRBJ2-7; D might be TRBD2 (6 bases). V lost 6 bases and J lost 1, with 19 bases in between. CDR3 length equals 16 residues. CDR1 and CDR2 (germline): MDHEN, SYDVKM. The CDR3 sequence: CASSSRSGTRSYEQYF. Partial CDR3 DNA: TGTGCCAGCAGCTCCAGGTCCGGGACTCGATCCTACGAG.

There are many counts of this clone. The sequenced CDR3 bases are TGTGCCAGCTCACCACAGCAGGGGTCGAACACTGAA. Its protein product is CASSPQQGSNTE. The complete CDR3 reads CASSPQQGSNTEAFF. The chain is built from TRBV18 and TRBJ1-1, with D perhaps TRBD1 (6 bases). Sequencing ends 3 residues short of the CDR3 end; the germline J gene provides the rest. Trimming removed 1 base from V and 1 base from J, with 10 bases in between. Per germline, CDR1 KGHSH and CDR2 LQKENI. The CDR3 spans 15 residues.

On this clone itself: The CDR3 is cut off 3 residues early in the read; its end comes from the germline J gene. The chain uses TRBV19 and TRBJ1-6, with TRBD1 matching over 8 bases. After removal of 7 bases from V and 10 bases from J, the junction contained 12 bases not matched to a gene. CDR1 and CDR2 from the germline V gene are LNHDA and SQIVND (reference sequence). This CDR3 has 15 residues. The chain's CDR3 is CASTLGQGIGSPLHF. The CDR3 bases that were read are TGTGCCAGTACCCTCGGACAGGGTATAGGGTCACCC. The complete variable domain, with remaining parts taken from reference TRBV19 and TRBJ1-6, reads DGGITQSPKYLFRKEGQNVTLSCEQNLNHDAMYWYRQDPGQGLRLIYYSQIVNDFQKGDIAEGYSVSREKKESFPLTVTSAQKNPTAFYLCASTLGQGIGSPLHFGNGTRLTVT.

The sample holds many counts of this clone. The read comes to an end 3 residues before the CDR3 does, leaving the germline J gene to fill in the end. This rearrangement joins TRBV6-2 or TRBV6-3 to TRBJ2-1; TRBD1 agrees at 10 bases. Losses at the gene ends were 2 bases for V and 4 bases for J; bases not matched to a gene: 5. The length of the CDR3 is 16 residues. The V gene's germline CDR1 is MNHEY and CDR2 SVGEGT. The chain's CDR3 is CASSYPRTGGYNEQFF. The sequenced CDR3 bases are TGTGCCAGCAGTTACCCCCGGACAGGGGGATACAATGAG.

This clone showed up many times. The sequenced fragment ends 3 residues before the CDR3 boundary, so the rest is inferred from the germline J gene. This rearrangement joins TRBV19 to TRBJ2-7; 12 bases align to TRBD2. The CDR3 runs 16 residues. The germline V gene encodes CDR1 LNHDA and CDR2 SQIVND (reference sequence). V lost 5 bases, J lost 2 bases, and 7 bases stayed unmatched. CDR3 region: CASSPRTSGTTYEQYF. Partial CDR3 DNA: TGTGCCAGTAGTCCCCGGACTAGCGGGACAACCTACGAG.

This clone was recorded many times. The DNA ends 3 residues before the CDR3 does, and the rest of the CDR3 is filled in from the germline J gene. The chain carries TRBV19 and TRBJ2-7, with D tentatively TRBD1 (5 bases). Germline assignment: CDR1 LNHDA and CDR2 SQIVND (reference sequence). The CDR3 is 15 amino acids. The germline V and J ends were trimmed by 6 bases and 0 bases, with 15 bases remaining between them. The part of the CDR3 DNA that was read is TGTGCCAGTAGCGCAGGGTTTTCCGACTCCTACGAG. Translation gives CASSAGFSDSYE. The whole CDR3 sequence is CASSAGFSDSYEQYF.

This clone was picked up many times. With the read ending 3 residues before the CDR3 end, the germline J gene is used to fill in that end. The gene calls are TRBV19 and TRBJ2-5, with 12 bases identical to TRBD2. Per the germline V gene, CDR1 is LNHDA and CDR2 is SQIVND (reference sequence). The CDR3 totals 15 residues. V was pared by 4 bases and J by 5 bases, with 5 bases of the junction left unmatched. The CDR3 protein is CASSTRTSGMETQYF. CDR3 DNA (partial): TGTGCCAGTAGTACCCGGACTAGCGGGATGGAGACC.

This clone was counted many times. CDR3 bases read: TGTGCCAGCAGCTTCTACGGGAGCACAGATACG. Amino acids: CASSFYGSTDT. Given in full, the CDR3 is CASSFYGSTDTQYF. The chain combines TRBV7-9 with TRBJ2-3; no clear D gene. The CDR3 end falls 3 residues outside the read, so it is completed with the germline J gene. Looked up from germline, CDR1 is SEHNR and CDR2 is FQNEAQ (reference sequence). The CDR3 is made up of 14 amino acids. V lost 3 bases to trimming and J lost 0 bases, with 7 bases between them.

This clone came up many times. The sequenced fragment ends 3 residues before the CDR3 boundary, so the rest is inferred from the germline J gene. The rearrangement joins TRBV5-1 to TRBJ1-1; D is possibly TRBD1 (5 bases). The germline V gene encodes CDR1 SGHRS and CDR2 YFSETQ. CDR3 length: 16 residues. V lost 3 bases and J lost 2, with 17 bases in between. The CDR3 sequence: CASSSWPNQGNTEAFF. The CDR3 bases that were read are TGCGCCAGCAGCTCTTGGCCTAACCAGGGAAACACTGAA.

Many counts were recorded for this clone. The read terminates 3 residues ahead of where the CDR3 ends, so the germline J gene completes it. The genes are TRBV29-1 and TRBJ1-1, with 8 bases lining up with TRBD1. The V and J ends lost 4 bases and 7 bases, in that order; junction bases with no gene match: 8. The CDR3 sequence is 13 residues long. CDR1 is SQVTM, CDR2 ANQGSEA, per germline. The CDR3 DNA, read in part, is TGCAGCGTTGGACAGTCCAGGGGGCGTGAA. It translates to CSVGQSRGRE. The full CDR3 reads CSVGQSRGREAFF.

As to this clone: Read coverage stops 3 residues before the CDR3 terminus; the germline J gene supplies the remainder. V gene TRBV30 combines with J gene TRBJ2-6; perhaps TRBD1 as D (6 bases). Germline CDR1 reads GTSNPN; CDR2 reads SVGIG (reference sequence). The CDR3 spans 16 residues. Trimming removed 0 bases from V and 0 bases from J, with 9 bases in between. This CDR3 is CAWSVPGVSGANVLTF. Partial CDR3 DNA: TGTGCCTGGAGTGTTCCAGGGGTCTCTGGGGCCAACGTC.

This clone was seen ten or more times. The CDR3 end falls 3 residues outside the read, so it is completed with the germline J gene. Other DNA sequences in the same sample also yield this CDR3. This chain links TRBV7-9 with TRBJ2-5; no clear D gene. Between the trimmed V and J ends, which lost 3 bases and 5 bases, there was a span of 4 bases. Germline assignment: CDR1 SEHNR and CDR2 FQNEAQ (reference sequence). This CDR3 has 11 residues. The part of the CDR3 DNA that was read is TGTGCCAGCAGCTTTGGCGAGACC. Protein sequence: CASSFGET. The entire CDR3 sequence reads CASSFGETQYF.

This clone has ten or more counts. The read stops 3 residues short of the end of the CDR3; the missing end is completed from the germline J gene. The V gene is TRBV7-2, the J gene TRBJ1-1, with 7 bases identical to TRBD1. Trimming at V came to 1 base and at J to 4 bases, leaving 6 bases not matched to a gene. The CDR3 length is 15 residues. The germline V gene has CDR1 SGHTA and CDR2 FQGNSA. CDR3 region: CASSLVGRTGTEAFF. CDR3 DNA, as far as it was read: TGTGCCAGCAGCTTAGTGGGGAGGACAGGCACTGAA.

This clone has at least ten counts. Read data end 3 residues before the CDR3 end; the end is taken from the germline J gene. The chain joins TRBV2 to TRBJ1-5, with 8 nucleotides matching TRBD1. The length of the CDR3 is 14 residues. Germline V gene data show CDR1 as SNHLY and CDR2 as FYNNEI. The J segment lost 4 bases and the V segment lost 1 base, leaving 0 bases of the junction unmatched. CDR3 protein: CASSEDRGNQPQHF. The DNA read from the CDR3 is TGTGCCAGCAGTGAAGACAGGGGGAATCAGCCC.

This clone occurred a few times. The read gets to within 3 residues of the CDR3 end, and the germline J gene fills in the rest. The chain couples TRBV6-2 or TRBV6-3 to TRBJ2-2; D is perhaps TRBD1 (6 bases). CDR3 size: 14 residues. Germline CDR1 is MNHEY and CDR2 is SVGEGT. The V end was cut by 6 bases, the J end by 5 bases, with 13 bases between. The CDR3 bases that were read are TGTGCCAGCAGCCTACAGGGACGGACCGGGGAG. Translating gives CASSLQGRTGE. The complete CDR3 reads CASSLQGRTGELFF.

In this sample, this clone turned up many times. The part of the CDR3 DNA that was read is TGTGCCAGCAGCTCTCACACGAAAGAGACC. Translating it yields CASSSHTKET. The CDR3 as a whole reads CASSSHTKETQYF. This chain links TRBV7-2 with TRBJ2-5; no clear D. The CDR3 is cut off 3 residues early in the read; its end comes from the germline J gene. Germline-derived CDR1 and CDR2 are SGHTA and FQGNSA. This CDR3 contains 13 residues. With 4 bases removed from V and 3 bases from J, the gap between germline ends came to 9 bases.

This clone was picked up a small number of times. The read falls 3 residues short of the CDR3 end, and the missing part is taken from the germline J gene. The genes are TRBV11-2 and TRBJ2-2; tentatively, D is TRBD1 (5 bases). Trimming took off 3 bases at V and 3 bases at J, with 8 bases between the two ends. This CDR3 has 14 amino acids. The germline gives CDR1 SGHAT, CDR2 FQNNGV. The CDR3 here is CASSFIRDTGELFF. CDR3 bases read: TGTGCCAGCAGCTTTATCAGGGACACCGGGGAG.

This clone was counted ten times or more. The CDR3 end is not reached by the read, which stops 3 residues before it; the germline J gene fills it in. The chain combines TRBV2 with TRBJ2-5, with 12 bases matching TRBD2. The CDR3 runs to 15 residues. In germline, CDR1 is SNHLY, CDR2 FYNNEI. V lost 4 bases to trimming and J lost 5 bases; unmatched junction nucleotides: 5. The CDR3 loop is CASSVTSGGSETQYF. Incomplete CDR3 DNA: TGTGCCAGCAGTGTAACTAGCGGGGGGTCGGAGACC.

At least ten counts were recorded for this clone. The DNA read from the CDR3 is TGCGCCAGCAGCTTGGGGCAGGGCCGGGAA. Its translation is CASSLGQGRE. The complete CDR3 protein is CASSLGQGREAFF. V is TRBV5-1 and J is TRBJ1-1; the D gene is possibly TRBD1 (5 bases). The read halts 3 residues ahead of the CDR3 end, with the missing end drawn from the germline J gene. The CDR3 has 13 residues. Germline assignment: CDR1 SGHRS and CDR2 YFSETQ.

This clone was observed many times. The junction departs from the called germline gene at one end, perhaps through a read error. Coverage ceases 3 residues before the CDR3 finishes, and the germline J gene fills in the end. V gene TRBV2 combines with J gene TRBJ2-5; D unresolved. In germline, CDR1 is SNHLY, CDR2 FYNNEI. This CDR3 comprises 13 residues. This CDR3 reads CASREDKGETQYF. Incomplete CDR3 DNA: TGTGCCAGCAGGGAAGACAAGGGAGAGACC.

This clone was seen many times. The read comes to an end 3 residues before the CDR3 does, leaving the germline J gene to fill in the end. The J gene is TRBJ2-5, the V gene TRBV28, with no clear D. The germline V gene encodes CDR1 MDHEN and CDR2 SYDVKM. Trimming cost V 5 bases and J 2 bases, with 21 bases left between them. The CDR3 contains 17 residues. CDR3 DNA, as far as it was read: TGTGCCAGCAGTCCCTCTGCCCTATCAGGCAGACAAGAGACC. It encodes CASSPSALSGRQET. From start to end, the CDR3 is CASSPSALSGRQETQYF.

This clone has ten or more counts. The CDR3 end lies 3 residues beyond the end of the read and is filled in from the germline J gene. The J gene is TRBJ2-7, the V gene TRBV10-1; TRBD1 might be the D (5 bases). Trimming took 4 bases from V and 3 from J, leaving 10 bases between them. The CDR3 spans 13 residues. The germline V gene encodes CDR1 WNHNN and CDR2 SYGVQD (reference sequence). CDR3 bases read: TGCGCCAGCAGTGGGACAAAAAACTACGAG. Its translation: CASSGTKNYE. In full, the CDR3 reads CASSGTKNYEQYF.

Note on this clone: The read comes to an end 3 residues before the CDR3 does, leaving the germline J gene to fill in the end. The rearrangement links TRBV11-2 to TRBJ2-5; 10 bases line up with TRBD1. This CDR3 is built from 15 residues. Germline lookup yields CDR1 SGHAT and CDR2 FQNNGV. V dropped 5 bases and J dropped 2; count of bases not matched to a gene: 5. CDR3 in amino acids: CASSPGQGSQETQYF. The part of the CDR3 DNA that was read is TGTGCCAGCAGCCCGGGACAGGGGAGTCAAGAGACC.

This clone appeared many times. The read halts 3 residues ahead of the CDR3 end, with the missing end drawn from the germline J gene. V gene TRBV2 combines with J gene TRBJ2-1; 8 nucleotides match TRBD2. Germline CDR1 is SNHLY and CDR2 is FYNNEI. The CDR3 loop spans 15 amino acids. With V trimmed by 11 bases and J by 0 bases, 9 bases remained unmatched. The CDR3 region is CASRDRGGSYNEQFF. The part of the CDR3 DNA that was read is TGTGCCTCCCGGGACCGGGGGGGCTCCTACAATGAG.